The sequence of this T cell receptor beta chain was determined in a study of T cell responses to AZD1222 COVID-19 vaccine. The germline gives CDR1 GTSNPN, CDR2 SVGIG (reference sequence). V dropped 2 bases and J dropped 7 bases, with 11 bases sitting between them. CDR3 length: 12 residues. Findings of the study overall: The donors showed a predominance of white British ancestry and of females, with possible underestimation of clonal diversity.

This table comes from immunoSEQ multiplex PCR, and its TCRdb copy is limited to in-frame clones, with some not included. The table lists 210,000 or so clones, just over 90% of them singletons. This clone has only a few counts. Its matching antigen is unknown. Source: peripheral blood, taken on day 0 of MenACWY control vaccination. This TCR was recovered from an adult in good health. This chain connects TRBV30 to TRBJ1-2, with no clear D. In DNA form, the CDR3 reads TGTGCCTGGAGTTTCTCCGGGAGTGGCTACACCTTC. Residues: CAWSFSGSGYTF.